The 11 T cell receptor beta chains given below trace back to one sample, sequenced in a study of blood T cell repertoires in COVID-19. The assay was immunoSEQ multiplex PCR, and TCRdb's table has in-frame clones only and misses some. The table records 270,000 or so clones, nearly 90% of them present only once. What was sequenced was peripheral blood. Receptor source: an older woman with COVID-19, enrolled during active disease.

The chain recombines TRBV27 with TRBJ2-7, with D possibly TRBD2 on 6 matching bases. The germline gives CDR1 MNHEY, CDR2 SMNVEV (reference sequence). The CDR3 contains 16 residues. Deletions cut 5 bases from V and 6 bases from J, with 23 bases between. CDR3 sequence: CASSTLPPGLSSEQYF. In DNA form, the CDR3 reads TGTGCCAGCAGTACCTTACCCCCGGGACTCTCTTCCGAGCAGTACTTC.

CDR3 in DNA: TGTGCCAGCAGCTTAGCTGCAGTATCTAGCAATCAGCCCCAGCATTTT. It translates to CASSLAAVSSNQPQHF. The V gene is TRBV7-2, the J gene TRBJ1-5; D is unresolved. Germline CDR1 and CDR2: SGHTA and FQGNSA. This CDR3 spans 16 amino acids. Between the trimmed V and J ends, which lost 0 bases and 0 bases, there was a span of 9 bases.

V usage is TRBV7-2 and J usage is TRBJ1-1; tentatively, D is TRBD1 (6 bases). This CDR3 has 16 amino acids. V lost 5 bases to trimming and J lost 4 bases, with 20 bases between them. CDR1 is SGHTA, CDR2 FQGNSA, per germline. The CDR3 nucleotides read TGTGCCAGCAGCCAAATCCCTACAGGGTCGACCACTGAAGCTTTCTTT. Amino acid sequence: CASSQIPTGSTTEAFF.

The chain joins TRBV12-3 or TRBV12-4 to TRBJ1-4; D is undetermined. The V end lost 4 bases, the J end lost 4 bases, and 4 bases lay between the germline ends. The CDR3 sequence is 12 residues long. In nucleotides, the CDR3 is TGTGCCAGCAGTTGGAGTAATGAAAAACTGTTTTTT. Amino acids: CASSWSNEKLFF.

This clone came up a few times. The rearrangement joins TRBV4-3 to TRBJ1-6; 9 nucleotides match TRBD1. Germline V lookup: CDR1 LGHNA, CDR2 YSLEER. Trimming cost V 3 bases and J 7 bases; bases outside gene matches: 4. CDR3 size: 15 residues. CDR3: CASSHPGTGNSPLHF. As DNA, the CDR3 is TGCGCCAGCAGCCATCCCGGGACAGGGAATTCACCCCTCCACTTT.

The chain uses TRBV7-8 and TRBJ1-6; 7 bases match TRBD1. The J segment lost 9 bases and the V segment lost 1 base, leaving 6 bases of the junction unmatched. Germline V gene sequence: CDR1 SGHVS, CDR2 FQNEAQ. The CDR3 runs 15 residues. CDR3 bases: TGTGCCAGCAGCTTAGAAGTACAGGGGAGTTCACCCCTCCACTTT. Translated: CASSLEVQGSSPLHF. The variable domain in full, completed from reference TRBV7-8 and TRBJ1-6, reads GAGVSQSPRYKVAKRGQDVALRCDPISGHVSLFWYQQALGQGPEFLTYFQNEAQLDKSGLPSDRFFAERPEGSVSTLKIQRTQQEDSAVYLCASSLEVQGSSPLHFGNGTRLTVT.

The CDR3 is CASSSRDSLNSPLHF. The CDR3 region has the DNA TGTGCCAGCAGCAGTCGGGACAGCCTCAATTCACCCCTCCACTTT. The chain employs TRBV3-1 (or the pseudogene TRBV3-2) and TRBJ1-6; TRBD1 aligns across 7 bases. V dropped 5 bases and J dropped 7; count of bases not matched to a gene: 8. CDR3 size: 15 residues. Germline CDR1 reads LGHDT; CDR2 reads YNNKEL (reference sequence).

The genes are TRBV4-1 and TRBJ2-7; 8 bases align to TRBD2. The CDR3 runs 18 residues. V gave up 1 base and J gave up 2 bases; unmatched junction bases: 13. Germline lookup yields CDR1 MGHRA and CDR2 YSYEKL. CDR3 DNA sequence: TGCGCCAGCAGCCAAGGGGGGTCGAGTAGCGGGGCCCCCTACGAGCAGTACTTC. Amino acid sequence: CASSQGGSSSGAPYEQYF.

V is TRBV30 and J is TRBJ1-4, with 7 bases aligning to TRBD1. This CDR3 contains 15 residues. Germline CDR1 GTSNPN, CDR2 SVGIG (reference sequence). With V trimmed by 4 bases and J by 6 bases, 11 bases remained unmatched. The CDR3 DNA is TGTGCCTGGAAGGGGGCTAGGGGTTGGGATGAAAAACTGTTTTTT. Encoded protein: CAWKGARGWDEKLFF.

The V call is TRBV30, the J call TRBJ1-5; maybe TRBD1 (6 bases). The germline CDR1 and CDR2 sequences are GTSNPN and SVGIG (reference sequence). With 0 bases removed from V and 3 bases from J, the gap between germline ends came to 9 bases. This CDR3 comprises 14 residues. CDR3 DNA sequence: TGTGCCTGGAGTGTGACAGGTTTCAATCAGCCCCAGCATTTT. As protein: CAWSVTGFNQPQHF.

The J gene is TRBJ1-2, the V gene TRBV11-3; TRBD1 aligns across 7 bases. V shed 5 bases and J 6 bases; nucleotides not matched to a gene: 9. This CDR3 has 14 amino acids. Germline V gives CDR1 SGHNT, CDR2 YENEEA. The CDR3 nucleotides are TGTGCCAGCAGCGATTACAGGGGTTGGGATGGCTACACCTTC. This translates into CASSDYRGWDGYTF. The full variable domain, its missing parts supplied by reference TRBV11-3 and TRBJ1-2, is EAGVVQSPRYKIIEKKQPVAFWCNPISGHNTLYWYLQNLGQGPELLIRYENEEAVDDSQLPKDRFSAERLKGVDSTLKIQPAELGDSAVYLCASSDYRGWDGYTFGSGTRLTVV.